The 22 T cell receptor beta chains below come from one sample, sequenced in a study of T cell clones after liver transplantation. TCRbeta sequences of proliferating CFSE-low MLR cells were labeled alloreactive. These TCRs are of unknown antigen specificity. Using immunoSEQ multiplex PCR, the repertoire was profiled, and TCRdb retains in-frame clones only, with some absent. The profile shows 950 to 1,500 clones, about 52% of them singletons. The sample comprised CD4+ T cells from cultured PBMCs. The receptors here all came from a human patient who received a liver transplant. Some T cells may be the graft donor's.

The chain recombines TRBV19 with TRBJ1-4, with 9 bases aligning to TRBD1. The ends lost 5 bases at V and 5 bases at J; junction bases unmatched: 6. Germline V lookup: CDR1 LNHDA, CDR2 SQIVND (reference sequence). The CDR3 extends over 15 amino acids. This chain's CDR3 is CASSVSGTGNEKLFF. Here the CDR3 DNA reads TGTGCCAGTAGTGTATCCGGGACAGGGAATGAAAAACTGTTTTTT.

By share, this clone ranks as large. The chain has TRBV2 and TRBJ2-2; tentative D call: TRBD1 (6 bases). Deletions cut 7 bases from V and 0 bases from J, with 12 bases between. In germline, CDR1 is SNHLY, CDR2 FYNNEI. This CDR3 has 15 amino acids. CDR3 nucleotide sequence: TGTGCCAGCAACCGGGACAATGCGAACACCGGGGAGCTGTTTTTT. Translation: CASNRDNANTGELFF.

V is TRBV5-4 and J is TRBJ1-2; a weak D match, TRBD1 (5 bases). This CDR3 is built from 16 residues. Looked up from germline, CDR1 is SGHNT and CDR2 is YYREEE (reference sequence). The V and J ends lost 0 bases and 2 bases respectively, with 14 bases between them. CDR3 sequence: CASSLGGRSGNYGYTF. As DNA, the CDR3 is TGTGCCAGCAGCTTGGGGGGCAGGAGCGGGAACTATGGCTACACCTTC.

V usage is TRBV29-1 and J usage is TRBJ2-7; 10 bases are shared with TRBD1. Germline V CDR1 and CDR2: SQVTM, ANQGSEA. The J segment lost 3 bases and the V segment lost 0 bases, leaving 5 bases of the junction unmatched. The CDR3 runs to 15 residues. The CDR3 here is CSVEETGQGVYEQYF. Written as DNA, the CDR3 is TGCAGCGTTGAAGAAACTGGACAGGGGGTCTACGAGCAGTACTTC.

The chain joins TRBV9 to TRBJ2-1; D possibly corresponds to TRBD2 (6 bases). The ends were cut back, 2 bases at V and 3 bases at J, with 15 bases in the middle. Germline values: CDR1 SGDLS, CDR2 YYNGEE. The CDR3 contains 16 residues. The CDR3 spells CASSVTLAAYYNEQFF. As DNA, the CDR3 is TGTGCCAGCAGCGTCACTTTAGCGGCATACTACAATGAGCAGTTCTTC.

The chain combines TRBV7-2 with TRBJ2-1; maybe TRBD2 (6 bases). Germline V gives CDR1 SGHTA, CDR2 FQGNSA. V lost 5 bases, J lost 5 bases, and 10 bases lay in between. This CDR3 is built from 13 residues. The CDR3 nucleotides read TGTGCCAGCAGCCCCTCTAGCGACAATGAGCAGTTCTTC. Translation gives CASSPSSDNEQFF.

The genes are TRBV5-1 and TRBJ1-2; D gene unclear. The germline V and J ends were trimmed by 0 bases and 4 bases, with 13 bases remaining between them. The germline CDR1 and CDR2 sequences are SGHRS and YFSETQ. The CDR3 totals 15 residues. CDR3 in DNA: TGCGCCAGCAGCTTGGGTTTCGGGCAGATCTATGGCTACACCTTC. Its translation is CASSLGFGQIYGYTF.

The gene calls are TRBV19 and TRBJ1-2; weak D call: TRBD1 (5 bases). Germline assignment: CDR1 LNHDA and CDR2 SQIVND (reference sequence). This CDR3 spans 15 amino acids. V dropped 0 bases and J dropped 7 bases, with 15 bases sitting between them. The CDR3 is CASSIEATGRTGYTF. In nucleotides, the CDR3 is TGTGCCAGTAGTATAGAGGCCACGGGGCGTACTGGCTACACCTTC.

The chain carries TRBV7-2 and TRBJ2-2, with D possibly being TRBD2 (6 bases). The CDR3 has 15 residues. The V end was cut by 7 bases, the J end by 3 bases, with 15 bases between. In germline, CDR1 is SGHTA, CDR2 FQGNSA. CDR3 bases: TGTGCCAGCACCCCTGGGGGGAGTTACACCGGGGAGCTGTTTTTT. Its protein product is CASTPGGSYTGELFF.

This clone was seen more than once but under ten times. The V and J genes are TRBV27 and TRBJ2-3, with 9 nucleotides matching TRBD2. The CDR3 spans 16 residues. Germline V gene lookup returns CDR1 MNHEY and CDR2 SMNVEV (reference sequence). V dropped 5 bases and J dropped 4; count of bases not matched to a gene: 10. The CDR3 spells CASSVRGGRAADTQYF. The DNA for the CDR3 is TGTGCCAGCAGTGTCAGGGGCGGGAGGGCTGCAGATACGCAGTATTTT.

This clone has only a few counts. The rearrangement links TRBV5-6 to TRBJ1-1, with 7 bases aligning to TRBD1. V shed 2 bases, J shed 1 base, and the junction held 8 bases outside the gene matches. Germline values: CDR1 SGHDT, CDR2 YYEEEE. This CDR3 has 16 residues. The CDR3 reads CASSFWRGRRNTEAFF. In DNA form, the CDR3 reads TGTGCCAGCAGCTTTTGGAGGGGGCGAAGGAACACTGAAGCTTTCTTT. Based on the CDR3 plus reference TRBV5-6 and TRBJ1-1, the full variable domain is DAGVTQSPTHLIKTRGQQVTLRCSPKSGHDTVSWYQQALGQGPQFIFQYYEEEERQRGNFPDRFSGHQFPNYSSELNVNALLLGDSALYLCASSFWRGRRNTEAFFGQGTRLTVV.

This clone was found a few times. The V call is TRBV6-1, the J call TRBJ1-2; 12 bases map to TRBD1. Looked up from germline, CDR1 is MNHNS and CDR2 is SASEGT. The CDR3 has 14 residues. Trimming cost V 3 bases and J 4 bases; bases outside gene matches: 0. This CDR3 reads CASSEGQGAYGYTF. The CDR3 nucleotides are TGTGCCAGCAGTGAGGGACAGGGGGCCTATGGCTACACCTTC.

The chain has TRBV27 and TRBJ2-1; 8 nucleotides match TRBD1. Germline V gene lookup returns CDR1 MNHEY and CDR2 SMNVEV (reference sequence). V was clipped by 5 bases and J by 7 bases; unmatched bases: 7. The CDR3 has 14 residues. In nucleotides, the CDR3 is TGTGCCAGCAGTACCCCAGGGGGCGGGAATGAGCAGTTCTTC. Translating gives CASSTPGGGNEQFF.

This clone occurred a few times. The J gene is TRBJ2-6, the V gene TRBV11-2, with D perhaps TRBD1 or TRBD2 (5 bases each). CDR1 and CDR2 (germline): SGHAT, FQNNGV. There are 17 residues in the CDR3. V was cut by 8 bases and J by 0 bases, with 17 bases left in between. CDR3 sequence: CASGLGAPFSGANVLTF. The DNA for the CDR3 is TGTGCCAGCGGACTTGGGGCCCCCTTCTCTGGGGCCAACGTCCTGACTTTC. The full variable domain, in which reference TRBV11-2 and TRBJ2-6 provide the parts outside the CDR3, is EAGVAQSPRYKIIEKRQSVAFWCNPISGHATLYWYQQILGQGPKLLIQFQNNGVVDDSQLPKDRFSAERLKGVDSTLKIQPAKLEDSAVYLCASGLGAPFSGANVLTFGAGSRLTVL.

The chain uses TRBV6-5 and TRBJ1-3; D gene ambiguous. The ends were cut back, 2 bases at V and 7 bases at J, with 9 bases in the middle. CDR1 and CDR2 (germline): MNHEY, SVGAGI. The CDR3 runs to 13 residues. The CDR3 protein is CASSYDVRNTIYF. In DNA form, the CDR3 reads TGTGCCAGCAGTTACGATGTGAGGAACACCATATATTTT.

The chain couples TRBV19 to TRBJ1-1; 7 bases agree with TRBD1. V shed 6 bases and J 2 bases; nucleotides not matched to a gene: 9. Germline-derived CDR1 and CDR2 are LNHDA and SQIVND (reference sequence). This CDR3 has 15 residues. CDR3 in DNA: TGTGCCAGTAGGTCGATGGGGACAGCTAACACTGAAGCTTTCTTT. As protein: CASRSMGTANTEAFF.

V gene TRBV5-4 combines with J gene TRBJ2-6; a weak D match, TRBD2 (5 bases). Germline CDR1 is SGHNT and CDR2 is YYREEE (reference sequence). The CDR3 is 15 residues long. Trimming stripped 0 bases from V and 2 bases from J, with 6 bases between. This CDR3 reads CASSLERAGANVLTF. The CDR3 region has the DNA TGTGCCAGCAGCTTGGAGAGGGCTGGGGCCAACGTCCTGACTTTC.

J is TRBJ2-7 and V is TRBV2; TRBD1 aligns across 8 bases. This CDR3 contains 15 residues. The V gene end was trimmed by 5 bases and the J gene end by 3 bases; junction bases not matched to a gene: 9. Per germline, CDR1 SNHLY and CDR2 FYNNEI. The CDR3 DNA follows: TGTGCCAGCAGTCCTCCGGGACAGGCCTACTACGAGCAGTACGTC. It yields the protein CASSPPGQAYYEQYV.

This clone was observed a few times. The chain couples TRBV21-1 to TRBJ2-7. TRBV21-1 represents a pseudogene. The CDR3 sequence is 11 residues long. This CDR3 is CASSKELEQYV. The CDR3 DNA is TGTGCCAGCAGCAAAGAGTTAGAGCAGTACGTC.

The table lists this clone with a few counts. V gene TRBV11-2 combines with J gene TRBJ2-5; D gene uncertain. Germline lookup yields CDR1 SGHAT and CDR2 FQNNGV. This CDR3 is 15 amino acids long. V was clipped by 5 bases and J by 1 base, with 14 bases between them. The CDR3 region is CASSPVGSSQETQYF. The CDR3 region has the DNA TGTGCCAGCAGCCCGGTAGGCAGTTCCCAAGAGACCCAGTACTTC.

The rearrangement uses TRBV11-2 and TRBJ1-4; D is unclear. The V and J ends lost 7 bases and 4 bases respectively, with 10 bases between them. The V gene's germline CDR1 is SGHAT and CDR2 FQNNGV. The CDR3 has 13 amino acids. The CDR3 region is CASTASRNEKLFF. The CDR3 DNA sequence: TGTGCCAGCACGGCGAGCCGTAATGAAAAACTGTTTTTT.

V and J are TRBV21-1 and TRBJ2-3; the tabulated D call, TRBD1, remains unverified against the DNA. TRBV21-1 is reported as a pseudogene. There are 18 residues in the CDR3. Here the CDR3 reads CASSKAHGQVLRPDTQYF. The CDR3 DNA sequence: TGTGCCAGCAGCAAAGCGCACGGACAGGTATTACGTCCAGATACGCAGTATTTT.